This entry lists 9 T cell receptor beta chains sequenced from one sample in a study of T cell changes during pregnancy in multiple sclerosis. Profiled with immunoSEQ multiplex PCR; TCRdb holds only in-frame clones, not every one. The repertoire holds tens of thousands of clones, with more than 90% as singletons. Specimen: peripheral blood, collected after pregnancy. These receptors were taken from a female donor in good health, enrolled as a control in a pregnancy study.

In DNA form, the CDR3 reads TGTGCCAGCAGTTCACTCCCGGGGGGCCGCAATCAGCCCCAGCATTTT. Protein: CASSSLPGGRNQPQHF. The V and J genes are TRBV5-5 and TRBJ1-5; the D gene is possibly TRBD1 (6 bases). Between the trimmed V and J ends, which lost 5 bases and 2 bases, there was a span of 17 bases. This CDR3 region has 16 residues. Germline CDR1 and CDR2: SGHKS and YYEKEE (reference sequence).

The V call is TRBV10-2, the J call TRBJ2-7; maybe TRBD2 (7 bases). There are 13 residues in the CDR3. Germline V gives CDR1 WSHSY, CDR2 SAAADI. V was pared by 7 bases and J by 3 bases, with 13 bases between. CDR3 in amino acids: CASTTGGRYEQYF. The CDR3 bases are TGCGCCAGCACCACGGGGGGCCGCTACGAGCAGTACTTC.

This clone has just one count. This rearrangement joins TRBV30 to TRBJ2-7, with D tentatively TRBD1 (6 bases). Trimming cost V 4 bases and J 3 bases, with 13 bases left between them. The CDR3 runs 13 residues. CDR1 is GTSNPN, CDR2 SVGIG, per germline (reference sequence). CDR3 DNA sequence: TGTGCCTGGAACCCAGGGGTAATCTACGAGCAGTACTTC. It specifies CAWNPGVIYEQYF.

This clone has just one count. This sequence joins TRBV15 and TRBJ2-7, with TRBD1 as a possible D gene (6 bases). The germline gives CDR1 LNHNV, CDR2 YYDKDF (reference sequence). V was cut by 3 bases and J by 4 bases, with 10 bases left in between. This CDR3 spans 13 amino acids. The CDR3 sequence: CATSSGTSYEQYF. The CDR3 nucleotides read TGTGCCACCAGCAGCGGGACAAGTTACGAGCAGTACTTC.

The chain has TRBV7-2 and TRBJ1-5, with D perhaps TRBD1 (5 bases). Trimming cost V 5 bases and J 6 bases, with 23 bases left between them. CDR3 length equals 17 residues. Germline loops: CDR1 SGHTA, CDR2 FQGNSA. The CDR3 DNA sequence: TGTGCCAGCAGCCAAAGACAGAGGACGGGGGGGGGTCAGCCCCAGCATTTT. This translates into CASSQRQRTGGGQPQHF.

J is TRBJ2-1 and V is TRBV5-6, with 9 bases identical to TRBD1. The V gene end was trimmed by 5 bases and the J gene end by 11 bases; junction bases not matched to a gene: 23. Per the germline V gene, CDR1 is SGHDT and CDR2 is YYEEEE. This CDR3 spans 18 amino acids. The DNA for the CDR3 is TGTGCCAGCAGTCTCCCTGGCCGGGACAGGGAGTTCCAAGGAAAGCAGTTCTTC. It yields the protein CASSLPGRDREFQGKQFF.

CDR3 sequence (DNA): TGTGCCAGCAGCTTGGGGGGGCGCGAGGAGACCCAGTACTTC. It encodes CASSLGGREETQYF. The chain couples TRBV5-4 to TRBJ2-5; a possible D gene is TRBD1 (6 bases). The CDR3 has 14 amino acids. CDR1 is SGHNT, CDR2 YYREEE, per germline (reference sequence). Trimming cost V 0 bases and J 5 bases, with 11 bases left between them.

The chain links TRBV2 to TRBJ2-2; a possible D gene is TRBD1 (5 bases). CDR1 and CDR2 (germline): SNHLY, FYNNEI. This CDR3 spans 12 amino acids. Trimming took off 11 bases at V and 0 bases at J, with 7 bases between the two ends. Here the CDR3 reads CAAGTNTGELFF. The CDR3 coding sequence is TGTGCCGCAGGGACGAACACCGGGGAGCTGTTTTTT.

CDR3 coding DNA: TGCGCCAGCAGCTTGTGGGGGCGTCAGCCCCAGCATTTT. Translating it yields CASSLWGRQPQHF. V usage is TRBV5-1 and J usage is TRBJ1-5, with TRBD1 as a possible D gene (6 bases). The CDR3 has 13 residues. Trimming took off 1 base at V and 6 bases at J, with 8 bases between the two ends. Germline CDR1 is SGHRS and CDR2 is YFSETQ.